This T cell receptor (beta chain) stems from a study of blood T cell repertoires in COVID-19. Study-level information: Specimens from acute and convalescent COVID-19 originated in the United States, Italy and Spain. From T cells, B-cell-depleted T cells, or PBMCs came the material, which was cDNA or gDNA.

Source study methods: Estimation of nucleated cell counts relied on the amplification of reference gene primers. Sequencing was performed with immunoSEQ multiplex PCR; in TCRdb, only in-frame clones are kept and a portion is missing. The DNA gave D and trimming, while V, J and clone size come from that table. The sample lists around 130,000 clones; approximately 78% were seen once. The length of the CDR3 is 13 residues. V shed 6 bases and J 7 bases; nucleotides not matched to a gene: 4. The germline V gene encodes CDR1 MNHNY and CDR2 SVGAGI (reference sequence). The origin of this receptor is a woman older than 75 with acute or convalescent COVID-19. Sequences were obtained from peripheral blood. The J gene is TRBJ1-4, the V gene TRBV6-6; 8 nucleotides align to TRBD1. CDR3 bases: TGTGCCAGCAGGGACAGGGTTTTTGAAAAACTGTTTTTT. It translates to CASRDRVFEKLFF.